The sequence of this TCR beta chain was determined in a study of cytomegalovirus exposure and HLA in healthy donors. Study findings and constraints: In vitro confirmation showed three CMV-associated chains to be CMV antigen specific.

This PCR relied on a set of 60 Vbeta primers and 13 Jbeta primers. Data came from immunoSEQ multiplex PCR; TCRdb stores just in-frame clones and leaves some out. The sample lists under 200,000 clones; approximately 86% were seen once. The CDR3 extends over 13 amino acids. The germline V and J ends were trimmed by 5 bases and 3 bases, with 13 bases remaining between them. Germline CDR1 and CDR2: SQVTM and ANQGSEA. Notes on this clone: Its specificity is unknown.

This TCR was recovered from a woman in her twenties or thirties in good health and CMV-seronegative. The chain has TRBV29-1 and TRBJ1-1; unclear D gene. The specimen was PBMCs. CDR3 protein: CSVSPIMDTEAFF. The CDR3 region has the DNA TGCAGCGTTAGCCCTATAATGGACACTGAAGCTTTCTTT.